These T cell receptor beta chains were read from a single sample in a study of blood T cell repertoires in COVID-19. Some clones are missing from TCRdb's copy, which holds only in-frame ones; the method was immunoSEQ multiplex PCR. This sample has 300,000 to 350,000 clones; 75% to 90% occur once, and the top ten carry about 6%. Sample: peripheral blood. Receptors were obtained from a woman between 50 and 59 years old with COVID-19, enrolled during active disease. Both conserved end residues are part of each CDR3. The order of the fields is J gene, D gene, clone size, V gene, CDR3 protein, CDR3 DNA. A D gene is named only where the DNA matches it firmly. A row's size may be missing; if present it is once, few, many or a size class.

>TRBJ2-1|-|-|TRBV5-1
CASSLYESNEQFF
TGCGCCAGCAGCTTGTACGAGAGCAATGAGCAGTTCTTC
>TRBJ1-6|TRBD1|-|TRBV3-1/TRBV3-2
CASSFGQGYSPLHF
TGTGCCAGCAGCTTTGGACAGGGATATTCACCCCTCCACTTT
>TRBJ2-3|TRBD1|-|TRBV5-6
CASSFQGAPRPDTQYF
TGTGCCAGCAGCTTCCAGGGGGCGCCCCGTCCAGATACGCAGTATTTT
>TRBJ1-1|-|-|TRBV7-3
CASSAAGSTEAFF
TGTGCCAGCAGCGCCGCAGGCTCCACTGAAGCTTTCTTT
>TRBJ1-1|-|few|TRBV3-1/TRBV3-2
CASSQQYGGDTEAFF
TGTGCCAGCAGCCAGCAATATGGAGGGGACACTGAAGCTTTCTTT
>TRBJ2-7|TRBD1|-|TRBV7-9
CASSLGTDEQYF
TGTGCCAGCAGCCTCGGGACAGACGAGCAGTACTTC
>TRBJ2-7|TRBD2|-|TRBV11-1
CASSRGEGYSYEQYF
TGTGCCAGCAGCCGTGGGGAGGGCTACTCCTACGAGCAGTACTTC
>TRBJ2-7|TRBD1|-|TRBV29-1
CSVERTGNSYEQYF
TGCAGCGTTGAAAGGACAGGCAACTCCTACGAGCAGTACTTC
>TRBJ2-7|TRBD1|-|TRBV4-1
CASRDRDIGNYEQYF
TGCGCCAGCAGGGACAGGGACATAGGAAACTACGAGCAGTACTTC
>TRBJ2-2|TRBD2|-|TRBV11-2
CASSWTSGGVTELFF
TGTGCCAGCAGCTGGACTAGCGGGGGCGTTACGGAGCTGTTTTTT
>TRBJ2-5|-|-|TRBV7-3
CASSLSGLIQETQYF
TGTGCCAGCAGCTTAAGCGGCCTGATCCAAGAGACCCAGTACTTC
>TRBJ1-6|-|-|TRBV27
CASSSLPYSNSPLHF
TGTGCCAGCAGTTCCCTCCCCTATAGTAATTCACCCCTCCACTTT
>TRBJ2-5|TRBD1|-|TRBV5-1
CASSLGQGRETQYF
TGCGCCAGCAGCCTGGGACAGGGGCGAGAGACCCAGTACTTC
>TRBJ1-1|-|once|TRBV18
CASSPPRAQATEAFF
TGTGCCAGCTCACCACCGCGCGCCCAAGCCACTGAAGCTTTCTTT
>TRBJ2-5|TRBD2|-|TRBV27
CASTFRGTSGRAQGETQYF
TGTGCCAGCACCTTTAGAGGGACTAGCGGGAGGGCCCAGGGAGAGACCCAGTACTTC
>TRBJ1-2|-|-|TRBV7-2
CASSLEGGRVYTF
TGTGCCAGCAGCTTAGAGGGGGGGCGCGTCTACACCTTC
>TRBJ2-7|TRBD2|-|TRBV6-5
CASSLGLAGGDEQYF
TGTGCCAGCAGTTTGGGACTAGCGGGAGGGGACGAGCAGTACTTC
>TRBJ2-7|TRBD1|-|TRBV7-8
CASNRQGAGEQYF
TGTGCCAGCAACAGACAGGGGGCCGGGGAGCAGTACTTC
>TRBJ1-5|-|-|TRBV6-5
CASTPRGGGSQPQHF
TGTGCCAGCACCCCAAGGGGAGGGGGGAGTCAGCCCCAGCATTTT
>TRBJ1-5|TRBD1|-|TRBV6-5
CASSSGDRVNQPQHF
TGTGCCAGCAGCTCCGGGGACAGGGTCAATCAGCCCCAGCATTTT
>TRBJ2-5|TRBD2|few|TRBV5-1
CASSLGGRVEETQYF
TGCGCCAGCAGCTTAGGCGGGAGAGTAGAAGAGACCCAGTACTTC
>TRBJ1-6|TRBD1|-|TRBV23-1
CASSPQKWTGGAGSPLHF
TGCGCCAGCAGTCCGCAAAAGTGGACAGGGGGCGCCGGTTCACCCCTCCACTTT
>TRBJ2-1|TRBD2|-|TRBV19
CASSIGASGPYNEQFF
TGTGCCAGTAGTATAGGGGCTAGCGGCCCTTACAATGAGCAGTTCTTC